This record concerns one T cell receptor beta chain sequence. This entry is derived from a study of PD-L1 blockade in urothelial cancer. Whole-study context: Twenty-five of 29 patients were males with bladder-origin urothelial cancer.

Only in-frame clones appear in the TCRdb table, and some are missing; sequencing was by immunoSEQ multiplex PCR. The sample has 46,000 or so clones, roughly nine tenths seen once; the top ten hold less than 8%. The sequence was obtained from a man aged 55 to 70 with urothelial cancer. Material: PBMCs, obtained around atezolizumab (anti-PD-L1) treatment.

In nucleotides, the CDR3 is TGTGCCAGCAGAGAACAGCCCGCGGGAACCTACAATGAGCAGTTCTTC. Amino acids: CASREQPAGTYNEQFF. The chain combines TRBV6-1 with TRBJ2-1; a weak D match, TRBD2 (6 bases). Germline V gene lookup returns CDR1 MNHNS and CDR2 SASEGT. V was pared by 6 bases and J by 2 bases, with 17 bases between. The CDR3 is 16 amino acids.